One and the same sample provided the 21 T cell receptor beta chains below, sequenced in a study of CD8 T cells in Susac syndrome. An input of about 0.5 to 1 ug of RNA was subjected to reverse transcription using random hexamers. TCRdb reanalysed the immunoSEQ multiplex PCR reads using MiXCR and keeps one entry per CDR3 protein. The table shows around 230,000 distinct CDR3 sequences, with roughly 96% occurring only once. The sample was CD4+ T cells from PBMCs. The source of these receptors is a human donor with multiple sclerosis.

The chain is built from TRBV5-4 and TRBJ2-5; D not certain. The germline CDR1 and CDR2 sequences are SGHNT and YYREEE (reference sequence). Trimming left V 0 bases short and J 0 bases short, with 9 bases between. The CDR3 is 15 amino acids. CDR3: CASSLERVYQETQYF. The DNA of the CDR3 is TGTGCCAGCAGCTTGGAACGGGTGTACCAAGAGACCCAGTACTTC.

The rearrangement links TRBV20-1 to TRBJ2-1, with D tentatively TRBD2 (5 bases). The germline V gene has CDR1 DFQATT and CDR2 SNEGSKA (reference sequence). CDR3 length equals 14 residues. Deletions cut 4 bases from V and 5 bases from J, with 15 bases between. CDR3 amino acids: CSANGLPGNNEQFF. CDR3 nucleotides: TGCAGTGCTAACGGACTTCCTGGCAACAATGAGCAGTTCTTC.

This chain's CDR3 is CATSRGMGDSNQPQHF. The CDR3 DNA reads TGTGCCACCAGCAGAGGCATGGGGGACAGCAATCAGCCCCAGCATTTT. The chain combines TRBV15 with TRBJ1-5; perhaps TRBD1 as D (5 bases). The CDR3 contains 16 residues. Germline-derived CDR1 and CDR2 are LNHNV and YYDKDF (reference sequence). Trimming shortened V by 1 base and J by 1 base, and 11 bases separated the two germline ends.

The V gene is TRBV2, the J gene TRBJ2-2; 7 bases map to TRBD1. The V segment lost 4 bases and the J segment 3 bases; nucleotides outside the gene matches: 5. The CDR3 runs 15 residues. Germline loops: CDR1 SNHLY, CDR2 FYNNEI. CDR3 protein: CASSARDRDTGELFF. The CDR3 bases are TGTGCCAGCAGTGCTCGAGACAGGGACACCGGGGAGCTGTTTTTT.

This chain links TRBV4-2 with TRBJ2-3, with 9 bases identical to TRBD2. This CDR3 region has 17 residues. Germline V lookup: CDR1 LGHNA, CDR2 YNFKEQ. J was trimmed by 3 bases and V by 0 bases; bases with no gene match: 7. DNA for the CDR3: TGTGCCAGCAGCCAAGATGGGTTAGCGGGGGAGACAGATACGCAGTATTTT. This encodes CASSQDGLAGETDTQYF.

This chain uses TRBV5-1 with TRBJ2-7; tentative D call: TRBD1 (6 bases). CDR1 and CDR2 (germline): SGHRS, YFSETQ. V was clipped by 4 bases and J by 1 base, with 15 bases between them. The CDR3 has 15 residues. CDR3 in DNA: TGCGCCAGCAGCCACCTGACAGGCCTTTCCTACGAGCAGTACTTC. Amino acids: CASSHLTGLSYEQYF.

The chain joins TRBV12-3 or TRBV12-4 to TRBJ2-1; D is possibly TRBD1 (5 bases). The V end was cut by 5 bases, the J end by 9 bases, with 20 bases between. CDR3 length: 15 amino acids. This CDR3 reads CASSPRVSGVAEQFF. DNA for the CDR3: TGTGCCAGCAGTCCCAGGGTATCGGGTGTTGCTGAGCAGTTCTTC.

This rearrangement joins TRBV27 to TRBJ2-1; 7 bases map to TRBD2. The CDR3 has 15 amino acids. V shed 7 bases, J shed 5 bases, and the junction held 11 bases outside the gene matches. Per germline, CDR1 MNHEY and CDR2 SMNVEV (reference sequence). The CDR3 here is CASTSVTSEDNEQFF. The CDR3 DNA reads as TGTGCCAGCACCTCGGTAACTAGCGAGGACAATGAGCAGTTCTTC.

The rearrangement links TRBV24-1 to TRBJ2-1, with 8 nucleotides matching TRBD1. The length of the CDR3 is 15 residues. Per germline, CDR1 KGHDR and CDR2 SFDVKD. The V gene end was trimmed by 4 bases and the J gene end by 5 bases; junction bases not matched to a gene: 6. The CDR3: CATSDPGQENNEQFF. For the CDR3, the DNA is TGTGCCACCAGTGACCCGGGACAGGAAAACAATGAGCAGTTCTTC.

This rearrangement joins TRBV3-1 to TRBJ2-7; D is perhaps TRBD2 (6 bases). This CDR3 comprises 14 residues. Trimming cost V 0 bases and J 9 bases, with 15 bases left between them. Germline values: CDR1 LGHDT, CDR2 YNNKEL (reference sequence). The DNA of the CDR3 is TGTGCCAGCAGCCAAGACCATAGCGGTCGTTGGCAGTACTTC. It translates to CASSQDHSGRWQYF.

V is TRBV18 and J is TRBJ1-1; D is ambiguous. Germline V CDR1 and CDR2: KGHSH, LQKENI. Between the trimmed V and J ends, which lost 1 base and 6 bases, there was a span of 12 bases. The CDR3 loop spans 14 amino acids. DNA for the CDR3: TGTGCCAGCTCACCACAGGGATCGGCCCCTGAAGCTTTCTTT. It yields the protein CASSPQGSAPEAFF.

The chain links TRBV15 to TRBJ2-4; perhaps TRBD1 as D (5 bases). The CDR3 is 17 amino acids. Trimming stripped 1 base from V and 1 base from J, with 14 bases between. Germline V CDR1 and CDR2: LNHNV, YYDKDF (reference sequence). CDR3 in DNA: TGTGCCACCAGCAGAGTAGGGGTCACTGGGGCCAAAAACATTCAGTACTTC. Residues: CATSRVGVTGAKNIQYF.

The V gene is TRBV7-3, the J gene TRBJ2-1, with D possibly called TRBD1 or TRBD2 (5 bases each). CDR1 is SGHTA and CDR2 is FQGTGA in the germline V gene. Trimming took 10 bases from V and 5 from J, leaving 15 bases between them. The CDR3 length is 13 residues. The CDR3 reads CATDLGVDNEQFF. CDR3 DNA: TGTGCCACCGACCTGGGGGTCGACAATGAGCAGTTCTTC.

The chain links TRBV10-3 to TRBJ2-7; either TRBD1 or TRBD2 may fit D (5 bases each). Trimming removed 3 bases at V and 4 bases at J, with 10 bases between. CDR1 is ENHRY and CDR2 is SYGVKD in the germline V gene. There are 13 residues in the CDR3. The CDR3 reads CAISDGTGYEQYF. The CDR3 DNA reads TGTGCCATCAGTGATGGGACGGGTTACGAGCAGTACTTC.

This clonotype was seen once. The chain links TRBV3-1 to TRBJ2-7; D unclear. The V and J ends lost 3 bases and 2 bases respectively, with 5 bases between them. Germline V gives CDR1 LGHDT, CDR2 YNNKEL (reference sequence). This CDR3 is 12 amino acids long. The CDR3 sequence: CASSQSTYEQYF. The CDR3 DNA sequence: TGTGCCAGCAGCCAGTCCACCTACGAGCAGTACTTC.

This chain's CDR3 is CSARDHRLTQYF. For the CDR3, the DNA is TGCAGTGCTAGAGATCACCGCTTGACCCAGTACTTC. The chain joins TRBV20-1 to TRBJ2-5; D is ambiguous. The germline V and J ends were trimmed by 0 bases and 7 bases, with 9 bases remaining between them. There are 12 residues in the CDR3. Per the germline V gene, CDR1 is DFQATT and CDR2 is SNEGSKA (reference sequence).

V and J are TRBV7-2 and TRBJ2-5; 9 bases are shared with TRBD2. The CDR3 contains 17 residues. With V trimmed by 4 bases and J by 5 bases, 14 bases remained unmatched. The germline gives CDR1 SGHTA, CDR2 FQGNSA. The CDR3 nucleotides read TGTGCCAGCAGCTCAACTAGCGGGTTCCCTTCCGGGGAGACCCAGTACTTC. Amino acid sequence: CASSSTSGFPSGETQYF.

The chain combines TRBV25-1 with TRBJ2-5; D possibly matches TRBD1 or TRBD2 (6 bases each). V was trimmed by 6 bases and J by 2 bases, leaving 13 bases between them. This CDR3 region has 14 residues. Germline values: CDR1 MGHDK, CDR2 SYGVNS. The CDR3 spells CASSGIGGQETQYF. The CDR3 DNA is TGTGCCAGCAGCGGCATAGGGGGGCAAGAGACCCAGTACTTC.

The gene calls are TRBV20-1 and TRBJ2-7; D is unresolved. V was trimmed by 3 bases and J by 4 bases, leaving 7 bases between them. In germline, CDR1 is DFQATT, CDR2 SNEGSKA (reference sequence). This CDR3 has 11 residues. The CDR3 DNA sequence: TGCAGTGCTAGTACAGAGTACGAGCAGTACTTC. This gives the protein CSASTEYEQYF.

The chain is built from TRBV3-1 and TRBJ2-2; no firm D call. The germline V and J ends were trimmed by 0 bases and 2 bases, with 10 bases remaining between them. This CDR3 has 16 amino acids. Looked up from germline, CDR1 is LGHDT and CDR2 is YNNKEL (reference sequence). CDR3 sequence (DNA): TGTGCCAGCAGCCAAGATCTTGGGGTAAACACCGGGGAGCTGTTTTTT. Residues: CASSQDLGVNTGELFF.

J is TRBJ2-7 and V is TRBV27, with 10 bases matching TRBD1. This CDR3 has 15 residues. V dropped 7 bases and J dropped 5; count of bases not matched to a gene: 11. Germline V CDR1 and CDR2: MNHEY, SMNVEV (reference sequence). The CDR3 here is CASKKPGQGNHEQYF. The DNA for the CDR3 is TGTGCCAGCAAAAAACCGGGACAGGGGAACCACGAGCAGTACTTC.